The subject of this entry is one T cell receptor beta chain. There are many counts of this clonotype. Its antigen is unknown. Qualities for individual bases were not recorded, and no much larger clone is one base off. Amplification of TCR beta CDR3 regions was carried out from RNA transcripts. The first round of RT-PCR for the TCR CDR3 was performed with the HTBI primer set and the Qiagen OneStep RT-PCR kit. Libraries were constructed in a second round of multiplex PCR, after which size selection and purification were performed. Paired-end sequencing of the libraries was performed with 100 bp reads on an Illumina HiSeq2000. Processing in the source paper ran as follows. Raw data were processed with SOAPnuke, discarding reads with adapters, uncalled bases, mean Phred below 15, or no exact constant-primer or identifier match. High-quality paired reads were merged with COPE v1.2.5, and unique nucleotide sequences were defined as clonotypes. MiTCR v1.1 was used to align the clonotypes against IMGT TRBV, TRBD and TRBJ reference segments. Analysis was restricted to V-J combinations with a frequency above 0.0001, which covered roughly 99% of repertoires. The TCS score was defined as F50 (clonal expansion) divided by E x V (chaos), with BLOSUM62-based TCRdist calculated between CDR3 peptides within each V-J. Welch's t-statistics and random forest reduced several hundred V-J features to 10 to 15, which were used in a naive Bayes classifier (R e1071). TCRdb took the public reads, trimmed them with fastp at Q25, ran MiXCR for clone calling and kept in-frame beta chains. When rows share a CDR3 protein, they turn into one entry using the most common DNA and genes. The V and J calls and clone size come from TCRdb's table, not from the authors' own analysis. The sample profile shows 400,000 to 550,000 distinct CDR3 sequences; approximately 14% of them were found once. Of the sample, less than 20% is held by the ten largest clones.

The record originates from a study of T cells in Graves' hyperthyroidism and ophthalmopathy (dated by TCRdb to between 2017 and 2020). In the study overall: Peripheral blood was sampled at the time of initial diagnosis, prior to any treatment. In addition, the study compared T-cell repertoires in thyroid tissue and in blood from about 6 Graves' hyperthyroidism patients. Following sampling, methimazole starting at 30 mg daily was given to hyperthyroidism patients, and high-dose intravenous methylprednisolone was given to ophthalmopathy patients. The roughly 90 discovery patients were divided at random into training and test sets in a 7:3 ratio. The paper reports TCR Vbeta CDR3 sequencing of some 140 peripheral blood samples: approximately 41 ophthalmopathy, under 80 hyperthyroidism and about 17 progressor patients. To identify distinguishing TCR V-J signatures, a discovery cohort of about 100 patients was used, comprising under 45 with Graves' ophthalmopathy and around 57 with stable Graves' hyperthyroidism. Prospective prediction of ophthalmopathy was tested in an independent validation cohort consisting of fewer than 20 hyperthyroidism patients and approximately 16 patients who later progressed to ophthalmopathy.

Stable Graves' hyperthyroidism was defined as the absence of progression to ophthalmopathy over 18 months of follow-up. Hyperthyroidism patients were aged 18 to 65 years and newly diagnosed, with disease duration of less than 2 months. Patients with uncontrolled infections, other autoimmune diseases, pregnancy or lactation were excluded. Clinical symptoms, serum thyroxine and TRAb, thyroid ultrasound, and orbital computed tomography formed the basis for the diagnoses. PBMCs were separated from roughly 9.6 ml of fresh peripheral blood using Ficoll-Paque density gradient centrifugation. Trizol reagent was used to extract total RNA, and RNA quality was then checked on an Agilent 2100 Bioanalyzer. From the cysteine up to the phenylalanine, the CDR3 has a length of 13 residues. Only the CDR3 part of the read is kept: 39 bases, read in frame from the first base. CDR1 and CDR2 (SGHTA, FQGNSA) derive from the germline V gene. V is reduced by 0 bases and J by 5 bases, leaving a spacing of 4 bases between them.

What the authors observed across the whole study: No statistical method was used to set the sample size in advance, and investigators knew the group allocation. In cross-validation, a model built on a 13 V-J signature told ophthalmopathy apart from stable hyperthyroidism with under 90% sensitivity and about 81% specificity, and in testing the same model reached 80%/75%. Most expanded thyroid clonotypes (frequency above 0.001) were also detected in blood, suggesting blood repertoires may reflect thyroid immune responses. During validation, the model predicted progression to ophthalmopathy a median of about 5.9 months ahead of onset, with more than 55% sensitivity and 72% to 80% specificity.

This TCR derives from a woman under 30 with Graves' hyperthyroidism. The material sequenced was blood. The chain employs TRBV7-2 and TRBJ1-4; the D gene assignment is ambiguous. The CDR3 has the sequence CASSLARNEKLFF. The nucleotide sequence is TGTGCCAGCAGCTTAGCCAGAAATGAAAAACTGTTTTTT.